Each of the 6 T cell receptor beta chains below was sequenced from the same sample in a study of cytomegalovirus exposure and HLA in healthy donors. PCR involved 60 Vbeta and 13 Jbeta primers. The table came from immunoSEQ multiplex PCR; TCRdb's copy has only in-frame clones and leaves some out. The sample yields approximately 110,000 clones, over 60% seen once. Sequencing input: PBMCs. All receptors derive from a woman aged 40 to 49 in good health and CMV-seropositive.

The V call is TRBV11-2, the J call TRBJ2-5, with a possible D match to TRBD1 (5 bases). The DNA end lines up better with TRBJ2-7; the J call may be wrong. CDR1 is SGHAT, CDR2 FQNNGV, per germline. CDR3 length: 12 amino acids. CDR3 sequence reads: CASSLQGHEQYF. In DNA form, the CDR3 reads TGTGCCAGCAGCTTACAGGGCCACGAGCAGTACTTC.

The chain is built from TRBV5-6 and TRBJ1-1; no clear D gene. Germline V CDR1 and CDR2: SGHDT, YYEEEE. The CDR3 has 13 residues. V lost 1 base to trimming and J lost 1 base, with 5 bases between them. Written as DNA, the CDR3 is TGTGCCAGCAGCTTGCGAGCGAACACTGAAGCTTTCTTT. It codes for CASSLRANTEAFF. The entire variable domain, with the rest obtained from reference TRBV5-6 and TRBJ1-1, is as follows: DAGVTQSPTHLIKTRGQQVTLRCSPKSGHDTVSWYQQALGQGPQFIFQYYEEEERQRGNFPDRFSGHQFPNYSSELNVNALLLGDSALYLCASSLRANTEAFFGQGTRLTVV.

The chain combines TRBV5-1 with TRBJ1-4; D is undetermined. The germline V and J ends were trimmed by 4 bases and 4 bases, with 14 bases remaining between them. Germline CDR1 and CDR2: SGHRS and YFSETQ. The CDR3 runs 15 residues. The CDR3: CASSRVAAINEKLFF. In DNA, the CDR3 is TGCGCCAGCAGCCGGGTGGCAGCCATTAATGAAAAACTGTTTTTT.

The gene calls are TRBV6-1 and TRBJ2-7; 10 bases line up with TRBD2. Trimming cost V 5 bases and J 6 bases; bases outside gene matches: 7. There are 14 residues in the CDR3. Germline CDR1 MNHNS, CDR2 SASEGT. CDR3 amino acids: CASSPGASGSEQYF. The CDR3 nucleotides are TGTGCCAGCAGTCCTGGCGCTAGCGGGAGCGAGCAGTACTTC.

J is TRBJ2-7 and V is TRBV28, with D possibly being TRBD1 (6 bases). Per the germline V gene, CDR1 is MDHEN and CDR2 is SYDVKM. V lost 7 bases and J 9 bases, leaving 19 bases between the germline ends. The CDR3 covers 13 residues. CDR3 residues: CASISDRPRGQYF. DNA of the CDR3: TGTGCCAGCATAAGTGACAGGCCTCGAGGGCAGTACTTC.

The rearrangement joins TRBV2 to TRBJ1-1, with D possibly being TRBD1 (5 bases). This CDR3 contains 14 residues. Between the trimmed V and J ends, which lost 7 bases and 5 bases, there was a span of 17 bases. Germline-derived CDR1 and CDR2 are SNHLY and FYNNEI. CDR3 in DNA: TGTGCCAGCATTTTGCAGGGTCTCGGGACTGAAGCTTTCTTT. Protein: CASILQGLGTEAFF.